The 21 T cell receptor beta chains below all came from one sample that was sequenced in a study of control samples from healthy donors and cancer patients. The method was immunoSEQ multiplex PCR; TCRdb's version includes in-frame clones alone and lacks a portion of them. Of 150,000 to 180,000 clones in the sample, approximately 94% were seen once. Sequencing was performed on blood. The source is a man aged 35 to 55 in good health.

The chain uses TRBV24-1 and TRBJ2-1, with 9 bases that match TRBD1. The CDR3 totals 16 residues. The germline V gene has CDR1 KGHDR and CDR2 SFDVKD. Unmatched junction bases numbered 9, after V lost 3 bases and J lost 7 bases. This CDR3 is CATSDPTGTGRNEQFF. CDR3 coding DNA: TGTGCCACCAGTGATCCGACCGGGACAGGGAGGAATGAGCAGTTCTTC.

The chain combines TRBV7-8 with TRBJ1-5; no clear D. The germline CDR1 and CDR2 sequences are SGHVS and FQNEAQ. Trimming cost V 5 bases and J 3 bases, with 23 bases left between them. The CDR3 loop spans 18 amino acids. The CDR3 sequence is CASSEQRWQDDDNQPQHF. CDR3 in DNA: TGTGCCAGCAGCGAACAGCGGTGGCAGGATGATGACAATCAGCCCCAGCATTTT.

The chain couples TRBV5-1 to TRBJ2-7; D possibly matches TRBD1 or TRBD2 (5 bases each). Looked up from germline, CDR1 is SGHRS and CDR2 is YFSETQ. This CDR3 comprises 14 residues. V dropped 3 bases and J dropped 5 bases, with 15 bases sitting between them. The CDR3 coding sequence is TGCGCCAGCAGCTCCCGGGACCCCGCGGACGAGCAGTACTTC. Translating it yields CASSSRDPADEQYF.

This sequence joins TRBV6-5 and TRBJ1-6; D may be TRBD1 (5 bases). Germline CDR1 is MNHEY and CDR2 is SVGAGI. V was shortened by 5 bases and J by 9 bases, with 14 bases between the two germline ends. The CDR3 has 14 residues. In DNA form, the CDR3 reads TGTGCCAGCAGTCACGGACGGGACTTTTCACCCCTCCACTTT. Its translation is CASSHGRDFSPLHF.

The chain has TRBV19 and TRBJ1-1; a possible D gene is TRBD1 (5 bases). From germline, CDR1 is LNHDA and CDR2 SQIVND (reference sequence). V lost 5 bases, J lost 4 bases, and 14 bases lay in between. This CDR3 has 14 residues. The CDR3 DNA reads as TGTGCCAGTAGTCCCGGATGGGGCAGCACTGAAGCTTTCTTT. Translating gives CASSPGWGSTEAFF.

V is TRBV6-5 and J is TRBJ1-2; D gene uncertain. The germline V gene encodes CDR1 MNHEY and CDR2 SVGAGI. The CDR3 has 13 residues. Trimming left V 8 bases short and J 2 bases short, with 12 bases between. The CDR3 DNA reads TGTGCCAGCTCCAAGGCCGGAAACTATGGCTACACCTTC. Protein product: CASSKAGNYGYTF.

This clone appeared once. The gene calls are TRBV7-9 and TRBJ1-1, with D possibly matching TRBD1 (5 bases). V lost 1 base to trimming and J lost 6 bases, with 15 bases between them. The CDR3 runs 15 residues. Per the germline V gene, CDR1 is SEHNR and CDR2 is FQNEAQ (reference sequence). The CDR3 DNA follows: TGTGCCAGCAGCTTAGTGTATGGCAGGGAGTCTGAAGCTTTCTTT. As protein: CASSLVYGRESEAFF.

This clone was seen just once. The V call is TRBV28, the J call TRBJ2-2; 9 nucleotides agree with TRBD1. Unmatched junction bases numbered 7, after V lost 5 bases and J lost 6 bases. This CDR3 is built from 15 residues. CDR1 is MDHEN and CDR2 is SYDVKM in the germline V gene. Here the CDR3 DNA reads TGTGCCAGCAGTCAACGGGACAGGGAGTCCGGGGAGCTGTTTTTT. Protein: CASSQRDRESGELFF. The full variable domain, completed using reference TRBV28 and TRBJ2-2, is DVKVTQSSRYLVKRTGEKVFLECVQDMDHENMFWYRQDPGLGLRLIYFSYDVKMKEKGDIPEGYSVSREKKERFSLILESASTNQTSMYLCASSQRDRESGELFFGEGSRLTVL.

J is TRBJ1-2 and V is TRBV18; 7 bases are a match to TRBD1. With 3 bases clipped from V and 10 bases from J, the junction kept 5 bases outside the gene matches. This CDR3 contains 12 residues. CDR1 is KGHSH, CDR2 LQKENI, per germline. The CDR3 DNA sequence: TGTGCCAGCTCACCGGGGACAGATACCTACACCTTC. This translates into CASSPGTDTYTF.

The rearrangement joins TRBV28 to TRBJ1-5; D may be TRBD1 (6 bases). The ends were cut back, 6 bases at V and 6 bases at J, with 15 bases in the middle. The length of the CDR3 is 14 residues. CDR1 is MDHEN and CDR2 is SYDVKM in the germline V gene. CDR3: CASRSQGRRQPQHF. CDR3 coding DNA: TGTGCCAGCAGGTCACAGGGACGTCGTCAGCCCCAGCATTTT.

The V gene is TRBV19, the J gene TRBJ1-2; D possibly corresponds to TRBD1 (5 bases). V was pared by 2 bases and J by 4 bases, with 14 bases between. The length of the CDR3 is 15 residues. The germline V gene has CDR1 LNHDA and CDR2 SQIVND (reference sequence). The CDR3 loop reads CASSITRGATYGYTF. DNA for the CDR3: TGTGCCAGTAGTATAACAAGGGGCGCTACCTATGGCTACACCTTC.

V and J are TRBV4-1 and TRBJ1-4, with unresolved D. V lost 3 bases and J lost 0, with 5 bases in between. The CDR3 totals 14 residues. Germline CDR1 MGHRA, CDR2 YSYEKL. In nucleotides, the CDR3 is TGCGCCAGCAGCCAGGTGGCAACTAATGAAAAACTGTTTTTT. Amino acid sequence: CASSQVATNEKLFF.

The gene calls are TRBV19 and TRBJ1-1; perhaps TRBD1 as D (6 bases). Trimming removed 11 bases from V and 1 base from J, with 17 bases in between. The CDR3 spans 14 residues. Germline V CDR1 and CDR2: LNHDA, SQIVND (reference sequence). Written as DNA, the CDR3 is TGTGCCTCGCGACAGGCCTTAAGGAACACTGAAGCTTTCTTT. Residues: CASRQALRNTEAFF.

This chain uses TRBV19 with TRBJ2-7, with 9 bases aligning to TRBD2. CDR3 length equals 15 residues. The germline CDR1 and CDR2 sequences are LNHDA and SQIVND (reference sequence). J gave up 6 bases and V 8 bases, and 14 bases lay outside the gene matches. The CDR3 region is CASSAGGRQSSEQYF. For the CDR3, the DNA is TGTGCCAGTTCAGCGGGGGGCCGACAGTCTTCCGAGCAGTACTTC.

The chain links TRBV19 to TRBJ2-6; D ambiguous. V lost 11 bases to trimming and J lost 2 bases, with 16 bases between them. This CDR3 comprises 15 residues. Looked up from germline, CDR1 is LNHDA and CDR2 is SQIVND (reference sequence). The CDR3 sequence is CASRLDRTGANVLTF. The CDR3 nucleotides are TGTGCCTCAAGACTCGATCGGACTGGGGCCAACGTCCTGACTTTC.

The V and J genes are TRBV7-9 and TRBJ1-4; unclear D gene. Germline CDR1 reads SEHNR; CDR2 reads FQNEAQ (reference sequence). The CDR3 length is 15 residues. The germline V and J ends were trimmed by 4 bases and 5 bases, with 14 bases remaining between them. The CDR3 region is CASSSRMVQNEKLFF. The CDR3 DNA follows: TGTGCCAGCAGCTCCCGCATGGTTCAGAATGAAAAACTGTTTTTT.

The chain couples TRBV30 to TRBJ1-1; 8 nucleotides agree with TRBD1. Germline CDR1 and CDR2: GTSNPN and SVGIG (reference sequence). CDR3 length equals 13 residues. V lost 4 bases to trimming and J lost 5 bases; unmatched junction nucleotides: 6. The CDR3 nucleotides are TGTGCCTGGACCAACACAGGGGGAACTGAAGCTTTCTTT. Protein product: CAWTNTGGTEAFF.

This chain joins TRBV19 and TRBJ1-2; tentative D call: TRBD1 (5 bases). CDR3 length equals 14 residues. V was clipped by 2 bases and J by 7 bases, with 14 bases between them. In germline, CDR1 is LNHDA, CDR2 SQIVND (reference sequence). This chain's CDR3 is CASSITGAASGYTF. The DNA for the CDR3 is TGTGCCAGTAGTATAACCGGGGCCGCGTCTGGCTACACCTTC. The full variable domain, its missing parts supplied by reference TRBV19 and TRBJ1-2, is DGGITQSPKYLFRKEGQNVTLSCEQNLNHDAMYWYRQDPGQGLRLIYYSQIVNDFQKGDIAEGYSVSREKKESFPLTVTSAQKNPTAFYLCASSITGAASGYTFGSGTRLTVV.

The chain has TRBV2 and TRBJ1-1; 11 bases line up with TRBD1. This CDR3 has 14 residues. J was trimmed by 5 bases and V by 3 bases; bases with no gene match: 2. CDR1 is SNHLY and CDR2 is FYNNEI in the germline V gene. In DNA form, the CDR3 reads TGTGCCAGCAGTGAGGGACAGGGGGGAACTGAAGCTTTCTTT. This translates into CASSEGQGGTEAFF.

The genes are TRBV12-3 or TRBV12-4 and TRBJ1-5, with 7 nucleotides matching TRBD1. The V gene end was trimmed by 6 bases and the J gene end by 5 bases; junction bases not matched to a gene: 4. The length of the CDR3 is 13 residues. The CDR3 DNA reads TGTGCCAGCAGAAGACAGGGAGATCAGCCCCAGCATTTT. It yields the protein CASRRQGDQPQHF.

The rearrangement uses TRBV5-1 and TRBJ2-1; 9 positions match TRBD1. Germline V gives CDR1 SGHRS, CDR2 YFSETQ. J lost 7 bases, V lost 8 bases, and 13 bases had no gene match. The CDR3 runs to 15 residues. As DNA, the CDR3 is TGCGCCAGTAACCCACGGACAGGGGCTGCAAATGAGCAGTTCTTC. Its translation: CASNPRTGAANEQFF.